Detailed here is one T cell receptor beta chain. This record belongs to a study of blood T cell repertoires in COVID-19. Only in-frame clones appear in the TCRdb table, and some are missing; sequencing was by immunoSEQ multiplex PCR. Of about 250,000 clones listed, 85% to 95% are singletons. Losses at the gene ends were 0 bases for V and 9 bases for J; bases not matched to a gene: 20. The CDR3 has 18 amino acids. Looked up from germline, CDR1 is SGHDT and CDR2 is YYEEEE. Sample: PBMCs or T cells enriched from blood (not recorded which). The V and J genes are TRBV5-6 and TRBJ2-7; 8 bases are shared with TRBD2. This clonotype was obtained from a woman between 18 and 30 years old who had recovered from COVID-19. CDR3 amino acids: CASSLGPEAGGSFTGQYF. CDR3 coding DNA: TGTGCCAGCAGCTTGGGACCCGAGGCGGGGGGTTCTTTTACGGGGCAGTACTTC.